The entry that follows covers one TCR beta chain sequence. The germline V gene has CDR1 SGHNT and CDR2 YYREEE (reference sequence). The CDR3 contains 14 residues. Trimming removed 1 base at V and 5 bases at J, with 13 bases between. These data come from a study of chemoradiotherapy in HPV16-positive cancers. Generated by immunoSEQ multiplex PCR, the TCRdb table keeps only in-frame clones and is missing some. This sample carries around 53,000 clones, roughly 90% of them seen once, and the ten largest clones take less than 3.5%. The rearrangement uses TRBV5-4 and TRBJ2-7; D could derive from TRBD1 or TRBD2 (5 bases each). This specimen consisted of blood, obtained from a patient who underwent chemoradiotherapy. This TCR derives from a human donor with HPV-associated anogenital cancer. The CDR3 DNA reads TGTGCCAGCAGCTTGCGGAGTAGGGGAGACGAGCAGTACTTC. It encodes CASSLRSRGDEQYF.